These 13 T cell receptor beta chains were sequenced from one sample in a study of T cell responses to AZD1222 COVID-19 vaccine. Libraries were prepared by immunoSEQ multiplex PCR; TCRdb keeps only in-frame clonotypes and omits some of them. The sample has fewer than 120,000 clones, around 85% seen once; the top ten hold around 4.6%. The sequences come from peripheral blood, collected on day 0 of AZD1222 vaccination. The receptors were sampled from an adult in good health.

V is TRBV27 and J is TRBJ2-1, with D possibly called TRBD1 or TRBD2 (5 bases each). The germline V and J ends were trimmed by 8 bases and 5 bases, with 19 bases remaining between them. Germline CDR1 MNHEY, CDR2 SMNVEV (reference sequence). The CDR3 contains 15 residues. CDR3: CASSNRDGYDNEQFF. The CDR3 DNA is TGTGCCAGCTCCAACCGGGACGGATACGACAATGAGCAGTTCTTC.

This chain joins TRBV19 and TRBJ2-3; no reliable D call. Trimming pared 6 bases from V and 2 bases from J, leaving 15 bases between. This CDR3 spans 15 amino acids. The germline CDR1 and CDR2 sequences are LNHDA and SQIVND (reference sequence). For the CDR3, the DNA is TGTGCCAGTAGGGTCGGAGACCTCCTCACAGATACGCAGTATTTT. Translation: CASRVGDLLTDTQYF. The full variable domain, in which reference TRBV19 and TRBJ2-3 provide the parts outside the CDR3, is DGGITQSPKYLFRKEGQNVTLSCEQNLNHDAMYWYRQDPGQGLRLIYYSQIVNDFQKGDIAEGYSVSREKKESFPLTVTSAQKNPTAFYLCASRVGDLLTDTQYFGPGTRLTVL.

This clone was found a few times. The chain recombines TRBV7-2 with TRBJ1-6; D is unresolved. The CDR3 has 13 residues. Germline CDR1 and CDR2: SGHTA and FQGNSA. Trimming cost V 1 base and J 11 bases, with 9 bases left between them. The CDR3 loop is CASSLDTRPPLHF. CDR3 in DNA: TGTGCCAGCAGCTTAGATACCCGGCCACCCCTCCACTTT.

The table lists this clone with a count of one. The CDR3 sequence is CASSHSSSGSNTGELFF. The DNA for the CDR3 is TGTGCCAGCTCGCATTCTTCTAGCGGGTCGAACACCGGGGAGCTGTTTTTT. The chain recombines TRBV18 with TRBJ2-2; 8 bases map to TRBD2. The CDR3 is 17 amino acids. Germline assignment: CDR1 KGHSH and CDR2 LQKENI. Losses at the gene ends were 6 bases for V and 0 bases for J; bases not matched to a gene: 9. Combining the CDR3 with reference TRBV18 and TRBJ2-2 gives the whole variable domain NAGVMQNPRHLVRRRGQEARLRCSPMKGHSHVYWYRQLPEEGLKFMVYLQKENIIDESGMPKERFSAEFPKEGPSILRIQQVVRGDSAAYFCASSHSSSGSNTGELFFGEGSRLTVL.

This clone was recorded a few times. The genes are TRBV6-5 and TRBJ2-7; tentatively, D is TRBD1 or TRBD2 (6 bases each). Trimming pared 0 bases from V and 4 bases from J, leaving 16 bases between. CDR1 is MNHEY, CDR2 SVGAGI, per germline. This CDR3 is built from 16 residues. The CDR3 spells CASSYSTAGQKYEQYF. DNA for the CDR3: TGTGCCAGCAGTTACTCGACGGCGGGACAAAAATACGAGCAGTACTTC.

CDR3 DNA sequence: TGTGCCAGTAGTACACAAGAGACCCAGTACTTC. Protein: CASSTQETQYF. J is TRBJ2-5 and V is TRBV19; D remains ambiguous. V was trimmed by 4 bases and J by 2 bases, leaving 2 bases between them. CDR3 length: 11 amino acids. Germline loops: CDR1 LNHDA, CDR2 SQIVND (reference sequence).

The chain combines TRBV5-5 with TRBJ2-4; D is ambiguous. The germline V and J ends were trimmed by 1 base and 6 bases, with 17 bases remaining between them. The CDR3 sequence is 16 residues long. Germline V gene sequence: CDR1 SGHKS, CDR2 YYEKEE (reference sequence). CDR3 sequence reads: CASSLSKADQRNIQYF. CDR3 DNA sequence: TGTGCCAGCAGCTTGTCCAAGGCTGATCAACGAAACATTCAGTACTTC.

The sample holds one count of this clone. The chain employs TRBV4-3 and TRBJ2-1; D gene unclear. The CDR3 length is 17 residues. Germline lookup yields CDR1 LGHNA and CDR2 YSLEER. V was pared by 0 bases and J by 1 base, with 13 bases between. The CDR3 DNA reads as TGCGCCAGCAGCCAAGATTTAGGGAAGGCGTCCTACAATGAGCAGTTCTTC. It yields the protein CASSQDLGKASYNEQFF.

The chain employs TRBV19 and TRBJ2-2, with 15 bases matching TRBD2. Trimming took 4 bases from V and 2 from J; bases not matched to a gene: 2. The CDR3 length is 17 residues. Germline CDR1 is LNHDA and CDR2 is SQIVND (reference sequence). In nucleotides, the CDR3 is TGTGCCAGTAGTAGGACTAGCGGGGGGGCAAACACCGGGGAGCTGTTTTTT. Translated, it gives CASSRTSGGANTGELFF.

The chain recombines TRBV28 with TRBJ2-1; tentative D call: TRBD1 (6 bases). V lost 3 bases, J lost 7 bases, and 16 bases lay in between. CDR3 length: 15 amino acids. From germline, CDR1 is MDHEN and CDR2 SYDVKM. The CDR3: CASSFHDVGANEQFF. CDR3 bases: TGTGCCAGCAGTTTTCATGACGTGGGGGCGAATGAGCAGTTCTTC.

The chain is built from TRBV7-2 and TRBJ1-3, with D unresolved. Trimming took off 1 base at V and 0 bases at J, with 10 bases between the two ends. The CDR3 loop spans 16 amino acids. The germline V gene has CDR1 SGHTA and CDR2 FQGNSA. CDR3 region: CASSLGSGISGNTIYF. CDR3 sequence (DNA): TGTGCCAGCAGCTTAGGGTCTGGCATCTCTGGAAACACCATATATTTT.

V usage is TRBV19 and J usage is TRBJ2-7; D call uncertain. This CDR3 spans 14 amino acids. V lost 6 bases and J lost 2, with 14 bases in between. Germline lookup yields CDR1 LNHDA and CDR2 SQIVND (reference sequence). CDR3 amino acids: CASRQLSGTYEQYF. In DNA, the CDR3 is TGTGCCAGTAGACAACTCTCGGGTACCTACGAGCAGTACTTC.

The chain uses TRBV6-5 and TRBJ1-6; 7 nucleotides align to TRBD1. The CDR3 consists of 14 residues. V gave up 6 bases and J gave up 7 bases; unmatched junction bases: 6. CDR1 and CDR2 from the germline V gene are MNHEY and SVGAGI. CDR3 loop: CASRLQGDNSPLHF. CDR3 bases: TGTGCCAGCAGACTCCAGGGGGACAATTCACCCCTCCACTTT.